Below are 27 T cell receptor beta chains sequenced from a single sample in a study of Graves' ophthalmopathy and Graves' hyperthyroidism. From RNA, the CDR3 regions of TCR beta chains were amplified and sequenced. Investigators did first-round RT-PCR with HTBI primers, then second-round multiplex PCR. TCRdb fed the multiplex PCR reads into MiXCR, producing one record per CDR3 protein. The table records fewer than 650,000 distinct CDR3 sequences, approximately 22% of them present only once. The sample taken for sequencing was peripheral blood. The receptors were gathered from a woman aged 18-29 years with stable Graves' hyperthyroidism. Some clones in this sample may be carry-over from other donors' samples.

This clonotype has only a few counts. The rearrangement joins TRBV13 to TRBJ2-7; D remains ambiguous. Germline V lookup: CDR1 PRHDT, CDR2 FYEKMQ (reference sequence). The V end was cut by 5 bases, the J end by 2 bases, with 22 bases between. There are 17 residues in the CDR3. CDR3 nucleotides: TGTGCCAGCAGCCATCCCGGGTCCAGGAAAGGACCCTACGAGCAGTACTTC. This translates into CASSHPGSRKGPYEQYF.

This clonotype was counted at least ten times. This chain joins TRBV20-1 and TRBJ2-7; D is undetermined. The CDR3 extends over 14 amino acids. The V and J ends lost 4 bases and 5 bases respectively, with 18 bases between them. The germline V gene encodes CDR1 DFQATT and CDR2 SNEGSKA (reference sequence). The CDR3 protein is CSAIGIAGLHEQYF. CDR3 nucleotides: TGCAGTGCTATTGGTATAGCTGGGCTCCACGAGCAGTACTTC.

V gene TRBV12-3 or TRBV12-4 combines with J gene TRBJ1-5, with 8 bases lining up with TRBD1. The CDR3 is 15 amino acids. V lost 4 bases and J lost 6; bases outside the gene matches: 8. The CDR3 coding sequence is TGTGCCAGCAGTTCCCAGGACAGGGTAGGTCAGCCCCAGCATTTT. The encoded protein is CASSSQDRVGQPQHF.

The chain couples TRBV5-1 to TRBJ1-2; D remains ambiguous. Trimming stripped 4 bases from V and 4 bases from J, with 17 bases between. The CDR3 spans 15 residues. Germline V gene sequence: CDR1 SGHRS, CDR2 YFSETQ. In DNA, the CDR3 is TGCGCCAGCAGCATGACATCCCAGTTAGGCTATGGCTACACCTTC. Translation gives CASSMTSQLGYGYTF.

The chain couples TRBV5-1 to TRBJ1-1, with D possibly being TRBD1 (5 bases). Trimming left V 0 bases short and J 1 base short, with 10 bases between. The CDR3 spans 15 residues. Germline assignment: CDR1 SGHRS and CDR2 YFSETQ. CDR3 sequence: CASSLEGKGNTEAFF. The CDR3 region has the DNA TGCGCCAGCAGCTTGGAGGGGAAGGGGAACACTGAAGCTTTCTTT.

CDR3 loop: CASASMAPAGTQYF. In DNA form, the CDR3 reads TGTGCCAGCGCATCCATGGCGCCAGCAGGGACCCAGTACTTC. The chain employs TRBV11-2 and TRBJ2-5; the D is unclear. Per the germline V gene, CDR1 is SGHAT and CDR2 is FQNNGV. V was pared by 8 bases and J by 7 bases, with 20 bases between. This CDR3 spans 14 amino acids.

The rearrangement links TRBV19 to TRBJ1-6, with a possible D match to TRBD1 (6 bases). The CDR3 is 12 residues long. CDR1 is LNHDA and CDR2 is SQIVND in the germline V gene (reference sequence). V was clipped by 10 bases and J by 6 bases, with 10 bases between them. As DNA, the CDR3 is TGTGCCACGGGCAGGGGTAATTCACCCCTCCACTTT. It codes for CATGRGNSPLHF.

This clonotype has at least ten counts. J is TRBJ2-7 and V is TRBV6-5; 7 bases are shared with TRBD2. J gave up 3 bases and V 0 bases, and 5 bases lay outside the gene matches. Germline CDR1 reads MNHEY; CDR2 reads SVGAGI. The CDR3 contains 15 residues. The CDR3: CASSYSPSGGYEQYF. The CDR3 bases are TGTGCCAGCAGTTACTCTCCTAGCGGCGGCTACGAGCAGTACTTC.

This clonotype was seen at least ten times. This chain links TRBV9 with TRBJ1-3, with TRBD1 identical over 9 bases. CDR1 is SGDLS and CDR2 is YYNGEE in the germline V gene. The length of the CDR3 is 17 residues. V lost 0 bases to trimming and J lost 0 bases; unmatched junction nucleotides: 4. The CDR3 here is CASSVEDRGHSGNTIYF. The CDR3 DNA sequence: TGTGCCAGCAGCGTAGAGGACAGGGGCCACTCTGGAAACACCATATATTTT.

This clonotype was seen ten or more times. Given a much more abundant clone one base away, this may be a read error. V is TRBV12-3 or TRBV12-4 and J is TRBJ1-1; TRBD1 is a possible D gene (5 bases). The V end was cut by 6 bases, the J end by 1 base, with 9 bases between. The CDR3 consists of 13 residues. CDR3 protein: CASREQENTEAFF. The CDR3 nucleotides read TGTGCCAGCAGAGAACAGGAGAACACTGAAGCTTTCTTT.

This clonotype showed up many times. The chain is built from TRBV9 and TRBJ1-6; D call uncertain. The CDR3 sequence is 13 residues long. Between the trimmed V and J ends, which lost 4 bases and 5 bases, there was a span of 7 bases. Germline lookup yields CDR1 SGDLS and CDR2 YYNGEE. CDR3 bases: TGTGCCAGCAGCCAGGTGAATAATTCACCCCTCCACTTT. It is translated as CASSQVNNSPLHF. The variable domain in full, with the rest retrieved from reference TRBV9 and TRBJ1-6, is DSGVTQTPKHLITATGQRVTLRCSPRSGDLSVYWYQQSLDQGLQFLIQYYNGEERAKGNILERFSAQQFPDLHSELNLSSLELGDSALYFCASSQVNNSPLHFGNGTRLTVT.

Comment on this clonotype: Given a much more abundant clone one base away, this may be a read error. The chain's CDR3 is CASIGGTEAFF. The CDR3 DNA is TGTGCCAGCATCGGGGGCACTGAAGCTTTCTTT. This sequence joins TRBV28 and TRBJ1-1; tentative D call: TRBD1 (5 bases). The V gene lost 7 bases and the J gene lost 4 bases, with 7 bases spanning the gap. The CDR3 runs to 11 residues. The germline gives CDR1 MDHEN, CDR2 SYDVKM.

This clonotype was seen repeatedly, ten times or more. This CDR3 is CSVEGRVIEAFF. Written as DNA, the CDR3 is TGCAGCGTTGAGGGCAGGGTAATTGAAGCTTTCTTT. The genes are TRBV29-1 and TRBJ1-1; D might be TRBD1 (5 bases). Germline V gene data show CDR1 as SQVTM and CDR2 as ANQGSEA. This CDR3 is 12 amino acids long. The V end was cut by 3 bases, the J end by 7 bases, with 12 bases between.

This clonotype came up many times. The chain joins TRBV27 to TRBJ1-6; unclear D gene. Trimming cost V 9 bases and J 12 bases, with 15 bases left between them. CDR1 and CDR2 from the germline V gene are MNHEY and SMNVEV (reference sequence). The CDR3 has 12 amino acids. DNA of the CDR3: TGTGCCAGTGGGCTGGAGGGCGTACCCCTCCACTTT. Its protein product is CASGLEGVPLHF.

This clonotype was detected ten times or more. Here the CDR3 reads CASSQDRIDRGGGYTF. CDR3 bases: TGTGCCAGCAGCCAAGACCGAATTGACAGGGGTGGTGGCTACACCTTC. The rearrangement joins TRBV3-1 to TRBJ1-2; the match to TRBD1 covers 8 bases. CDR3 length: 16 amino acids. Germline V gives CDR1 LGHDT, CDR2 YNNKEL (reference sequence). V shed 0 bases, J shed 7 bases, and the junction held 10 bases outside the gene matches.

V usage is TRBV19 and J usage is TRBJ1-1; the D gene is possibly TRBD1 (6 bases). The V gene's germline CDR1 is LNHDA and CDR2 SQIVND (reference sequence). V dropped 0 bases and J dropped 1 base, with 9 bases sitting between them. The CDR3 is made up of 15 amino acids. CDR3 sequence reads: CASSIDPGANTEAFF. The CDR3 coding sequence is TGTGCCAGTAGTATAGATCCGGGGGCGAACACTGAAGCTTTCTTT.

V usage is TRBV5-1 and J usage is TRBJ2-5; 11 bases match TRBD2. From germline, CDR1 is SGHRS and CDR2 YFSETQ. This CDR3 region has 15 residues. J gave up 5 bases and V 1 base, and 4 bases lay outside the gene matches. In nucleotides, the CDR3 is TGCGCCAGCAGCTTGACTAGCGGGGGTTGGGAGACCCAGTACTTC. Its translation is CASSLTSGGWETQYF.

This clonotype was detected ten times or more. The gene calls are TRBV12-3 or TRBV12-4 and TRBJ1-6, with a possible D match to TRBD1 (6 bases). The ends were cut back, 3 bases at V and 9 bases at J, with 12 bases in the middle. The CDR3 is 14 residues long. DNA for the CDR3: TGTGCCAGCAGTTTTCGTGGGGGCACTTCACCCCTCCACTTT. It specifies CASSFRGGTSPLHF.

This clonotype was counted only a few times. The chain employs TRBV4-1 and TRBJ2-7, with TRBD2 matching over 7 bases. The CDR3 loop spans 17 amino acids. The V segment lost 4 bases and the J segment 5 bases; nucleotides outside the gene matches: 17. The V gene's germline CDR1 is MGHRA and CDR2 YSYEKL. CDR3 residues: CASSPQARLLARDEQYF. CDR3 bases: TGCGCCAGCAGCCCGCAAGCCCGACTACTAGCGAGGGACGAGCAGTACTTC.

This clonotype was recorded a few times. The chain combines TRBV6-1 with TRBJ1-5, with TRBD1 identical over 8 bases. V lost 6 bases, J lost 4 bases, and 8 bases stayed unmatched. This CDR3 contains 15 residues. Germline V gives CDR1 MNHNS, CDR2 SASEGT. CDR3 DNA sequence: TGTGCCAGCAGCCAGGGACAGGACCCTAATCAGCCCCAGCATTTT. Translation gives CASSQGQDPNQPQHF.

This clonotype has at least ten counts. V and J are TRBV12-3 or TRBV12-4 and TRBJ2-2, with D unresolved. Trimming took 9 bases from V and 2 from J, leaving 4 bases between them. The CDR3 runs 11 residues. The CDR3 DNA follows: TGTGCCAGTTGTAACACCGGGGAGCTGTTTTTT. The encoded protein is CASCNTGELFF.

The gene calls are TRBV6-2 or TRBV6-3 and TRBJ2-2, with D perhaps given as TRBD1 or TRBD2 (5 bases each). CDR1 MNHEY and CDR2 SVGEGT come from the germline V gene. The CDR3 runs to 17 residues. V was pared by 0 bases and J by 3 bases, with 14 bases between. The CDR3 protein is CASSYSGPGGYTGELFF. The CDR3 bases are TGTGCCAGCAGTTACTCGGGACCCGGCGGGTACACCGGGGAGCTGTTTTTT.

In its sample, this clonotype was seen many times. The chain has TRBV10-3 and TRBJ2-7; maybe TRBD2 (5 bases). Germline CDR1 and CDR2: ENHRY and SYGVKD. The CDR3 runs 13 residues. V was shortened by 6 bases and J by 0 bases, with 9 bases between the two germline ends. CDR3 in amino acids: CAIRGATSYEQYF. The CDR3 bases are TGTGCCATCAGGGGAGCGACCTCCTACGAGCAGTACTTC.

This clonotype was picked up many times. V gene TRBV6-4 combines with J gene TRBJ2-2, with 9 bases lining up with TRBD2. Germline V gene data show CDR1 as MRHNA and CDR2 as SNTAGT. CDR3 length: 16 amino acids. V trimming: 4 bases; J trimming: 2 bases; junction bases outside the gene matches: 5. CDR3 residues: CASSGSGGDNTGELFF. The CDR3, as DNA: TGTGCCAGCAGTGGTAGCGGGGGAGATAACACCGGGGAGCTGTTTTTT.

In its sample, this clonotype was seen many times. This sequence joins TRBV19 and TRBJ1-1; unclear D gene. This CDR3 is 14 amino acids long. In germline, CDR1 is LNHDA, CDR2 SQIVND (reference sequence). Deletions cut 9 bases from V and 0 bases from J, with 14 bases between. The CDR3 sequence is CASLPEGVNTEAFF. Here the CDR3 DNA reads TGTGCCAGCCTCCCAGAGGGAGTGAACACTGAAGCTTTCTTT.

This clonotype has at least ten counts. J is TRBJ2-7 and V is TRBV7-2; possibly TRBD2 for D (5 bases). The length of the CDR3 is 15 residues. The V gene's germline CDR1 is SGHTA and CDR2 FQGNSA. The germline V and J ends were trimmed by 5 bases and 0 bases, with 14 bases remaining between them. In DNA, the CDR3 is TGTGCCAGCAGCCCGCAAGCGGTGATCTCCTACGAGCAGTACTTC. It is translated as CASSPQAVISYEQYF. Drawing the rest from reference TRBV7-2 and TRBJ2-7, the complete variable domain is GAGVSQSPSNKVTEKGKDVELRCDPISGHTALYWYRQSLGQGLEFLIYFQGNSAPDKSGLPSDRFSAERTGGSVSTLTIQRTQQEDSAVYLCASSPQAVISYEQYFGPGTRLTVT.

This clonotype has more than one count but fewer than ten. The rearrangement uses TRBV19 and TRBJ2-2; unclear D gene. The CDR3 has 13 amino acids. Germline CDR1 and CDR2: LNHDA and SQIVND (reference sequence). V dropped 2 bases and J dropped 8 bases, with 9 bases sitting between them. The CDR3 bases are TGTGCCAGTAGTATACCGTCACGGGGGGAGCTGTTTTTT. It codes for CASSIPSRGELFF.